The 6 T cell receptor beta chains below come from one sample, sequenced in a study of T cells in Graves' hyperthyroidism and ophthalmopathy. Template material for amplifying TCR beta CDR3 regions consisted of RNA transcripts. HTBI primers were used for first-round RT-PCR of the TCR CDR3. TCRdb re-called the multiplex PCR reads through MiXCR, storing one row per CDR3 protein. Of 300,000 to 450,000 distinct CDR3 sequences detected, more than 13% appear once; the ten largest clones hold less than 35%. The sequenced sample was blood. All receptors come from a woman aged 30 to 39 with Graves' hyperthyroidism.

This clonotype was counted many times. The chain links TRBV28 to TRBJ2-7, with D hard to call. This CDR3 region has 15 residues. The germline gives CDR1 MDHEN, CDR2 SYDVKM. The germline V and J ends were trimmed by 10 bases and 2 bases, with 21 bases remaining between them. DNA for the CDR3: TGTGCCACCACCTATTCACAGCCAGGAACCTACGAGCAGTACTTC. Translated: CATTYSQPGTYEQYF.

This chain connects TRBV5-1 to TRBJ2-7; tentative D call: TRBD2 (6 bases). The CDR3 has 15 residues. The V gene lost 1 base and the J gene lost 3 bases, with 14 bases spanning the gap. Germline CDR1 is SGHRS and CDR2 is YFSETQ. CDR3 nucleotides: TGCGCCAGCAGCTTGCGGGAGAGCACGGGCTACGAGCAGTACTTC. It yields the protein CASSLRESTGYEQYF.

This clonotype was seen many times. V usage is TRBV3-1 and J usage is TRBJ1-1, with D unclear. This CDR3 contains 14 residues. V gave up 4 bases and J gave up 0 bases, with 9 bases separating them. The germline CDR1 and CDR2 sequences are LGHDT and YNNKEL (reference sequence). The CDR3 bases are TGTGCCAGCAGCCCTTTGGGCATGAACACTGAAGCTTTCTTT. It is translated as CASSPLGMNTEAFF.

The chain links TRBV10-3 to TRBJ2-7; weak D call: TRBD2 (5 bases). The germline gives CDR1 ENHRY, CDR2 SYGVKD. The CDR3 totals 14 residues. V lost 10 bases and J lost 3, with 19 bases in between. The CDR3 nucleotides are TGTGCCACCGGAGAATCTGGTCGGGGCTACGAGCAGTACTTC. This codes for CATGESGRGYEQYF.

This clonotype was picked up many times. The chain recombines TRBV27 with TRBJ2-3; D ambiguous. Per the germline V gene, CDR1 is MNHEY and CDR2 is SMNVEV (reference sequence). V was cut by 8 bases and J by 5 bases, with 20 bases left in between. There are 15 residues in the CDR3. The CDR3 coding sequence is TGTGCCAGCCGACTCAGAAACGTTGGCGTAGATACGCAGTATTTT. It codes for CASRLRNVGVDTQYF.

The sample holds a few counts of this clonotype. The chain links TRBV7-9 to TRBJ2-7; D remains unclear. V lost 3 bases and J lost 6, with 9 bases in between. The CDR3 contains 12 residues. Germline assignment: CDR1 SEHNR and CDR2 FQNEAQ (reference sequence). The CDR3 DNA reads TGTGCCAGCAGCTTGACGTCTACCGAGCAGTACTTC. Translated: CASSLTSTEQYF.